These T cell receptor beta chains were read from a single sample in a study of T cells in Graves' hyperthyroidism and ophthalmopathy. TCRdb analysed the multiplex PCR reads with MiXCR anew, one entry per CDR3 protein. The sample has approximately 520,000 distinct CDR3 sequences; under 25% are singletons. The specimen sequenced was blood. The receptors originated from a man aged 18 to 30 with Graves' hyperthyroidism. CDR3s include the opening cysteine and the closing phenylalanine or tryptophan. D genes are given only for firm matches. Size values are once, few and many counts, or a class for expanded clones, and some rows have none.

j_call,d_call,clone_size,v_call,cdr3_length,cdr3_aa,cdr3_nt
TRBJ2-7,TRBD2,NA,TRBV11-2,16,CASRRSLAGAGYEQYF,TGTGCCAGCAGACGAAGTCTAGCGGGAGCCGGGTACGAGCAGTACTTC
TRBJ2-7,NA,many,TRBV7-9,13,CASSSGHLYEQYF,TGTGCCAGCAGCTCGGGACATTTGTACGAGCAGTACTTC
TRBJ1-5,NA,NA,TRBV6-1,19,CASSGVTIGGTRSNQPQHF,TGTGCCAGCAGTGGGGTTACCATCGGGGGGACCAGGAGCAATCAGCCCCAGCATTTT
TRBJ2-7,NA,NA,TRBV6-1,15,CASSVTVGTAYEQYF,TGTGCCAGCAGTGTGACCGTCGGTACGGCCTACGAGCAGTACTTC
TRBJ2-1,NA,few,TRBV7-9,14,CASSFGAGNQRQFF,TGTGCCAGCAGCTTTGGGGCAGGGAATCAACGGCAGTTCTTC
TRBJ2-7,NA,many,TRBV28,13,CASHRGTAHEQYF,TGTGCCAGCCACCGGGGGACCGCCCACGAGCAGTACTTC
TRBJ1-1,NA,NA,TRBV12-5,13,CASGRQGYTEAFF,TGTGCTAGTGGTCGGCAGGGGTACACTGAAGCTTTCTTT
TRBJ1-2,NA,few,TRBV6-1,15,CASSEREGESYGYTF,TGTGCCAGCAGTGAGCGGGAGGGGGAGAGCTATGGCTACACCTTC
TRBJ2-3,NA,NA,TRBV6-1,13,CASRGTPTDTQYF,TGTGCCAGCAGAGGGACACCCACAGATACGCAGTATTTT
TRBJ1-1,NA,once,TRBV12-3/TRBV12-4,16,CASSSLQGRTNTEAFF,TGTGCCAGCAGTTCCCTTCAGGGTCGAACGAACACTGAAGCTTTCTTT
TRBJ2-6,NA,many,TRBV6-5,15,CASSYSTAGANVLTF,TGTGCCAGCAGTTACTCAACCGCTGGGGCCAACGTCCTGACTTTC
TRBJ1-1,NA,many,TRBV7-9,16,CASSFYVGTSGTEAFF,TGTGCCAGCAGCTTCTATGTAGGGACGTCGGGGACTGAAGCTTTCTTT
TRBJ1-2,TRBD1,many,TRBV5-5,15,CASSSRPGQGAGYTF,TGTGCCAGCAGCTCGCGCCCTGGACAGGGGGCTGGCTACACCTTC
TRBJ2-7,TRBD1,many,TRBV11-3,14,CASSSRQGDNEQYF,TGTGCCAGCAGCTCAAGACAGGGGGACAACGAGCAGTACTTC
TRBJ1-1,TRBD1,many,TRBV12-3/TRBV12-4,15,CASSLKGQLNTEAFF,TGTGCCAGCAGTCTGAAGGGACAGCTGAACACTGAAGCTTTCTTT
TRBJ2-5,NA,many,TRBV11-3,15,CASSFSTGPQETQYF,TGTGCCAGCAGCTTTTCCACCGGGCCCCAAGAGACCCAGTACTTC
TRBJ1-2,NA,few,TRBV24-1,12,CATSDPGFSYTF,TGTGCCACCAGTGACCCGGGATTCAGCTACACCTTC
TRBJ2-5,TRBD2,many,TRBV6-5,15,CASSYGLGGLETQYF,TGTGCCAGCAGTTACGGACTCGGGGGGTTAGAGACCCAGTACTTC
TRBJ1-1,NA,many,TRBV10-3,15,CATDQIQGGNTEAFF,TGTGCCACCGATCAAATACAGGGTGGGAACACTGAAGCTTTCTTT
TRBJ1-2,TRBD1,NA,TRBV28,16,CASTLGGLPGQGGYTF,TGTGCCAGCACCCTAGGAGGGTTACCGGGACAGGGTGGCTACACCTTC
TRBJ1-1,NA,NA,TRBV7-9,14,CASSPALGDTEACF,TGTGCCAGCAGCCCCGCTCTAGGAGACACTGAAGCTTGCTTT
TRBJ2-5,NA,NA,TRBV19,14,CASSIGQAQETQYF,TGTGCCAGTAGTATCGGGCAGGCCCAAGAGACCCAGTACTTC
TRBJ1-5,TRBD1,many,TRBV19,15,CASSIDRQGDQPQHF,TGTGCCAGTAGTATAGATAGACAGGGCGATCAGCCCCAGCATTTT
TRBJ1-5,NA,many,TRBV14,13,CATPDSFNQPQHF,TGTGCCACCCCGGACAGTTTCAATCAGCCCCAGCATTTT
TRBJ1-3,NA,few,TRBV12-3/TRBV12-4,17,CASRERGATSSGNTIYF,TGTGCCAGCAGGGAACGGGGGGCGACTAGCTCTGGAAACACCATATATTTT
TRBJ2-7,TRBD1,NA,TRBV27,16,CASSLSEGQVGYEQYF,TGTGCCAGCAGTTTATCCGAGGGACAGGTAGGCTACGAGCAGTACTTC
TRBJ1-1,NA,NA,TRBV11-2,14,CASSTPRGNTEAFF,TGTGCCAGCAGCACCCCCAGGGGGAACACTGAAGCTTTCTTT
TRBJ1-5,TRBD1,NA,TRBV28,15,CASRYRDRGYQPQHF,TGTGCCAGCAGATACCGGGACAGGGGCTATCAGCCCCAGCATTTT
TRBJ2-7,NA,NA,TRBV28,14,CASSFHGEPGEQYF,TGTGCCAGCAGTTTTCACGGGGAACCGGGCGAGCAGTACTTC
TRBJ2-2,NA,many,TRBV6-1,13,CASLQMNTGELFF,TGTGCCAGCCTTCAGATGAACACCGGGGAGCTGTTTTTT
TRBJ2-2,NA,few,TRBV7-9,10,CASNTGELFF,TGTGCCAGTAACACCGGGGAGCTGTTTTTT
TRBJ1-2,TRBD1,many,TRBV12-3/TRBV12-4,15,CASSLDRGVNYGYTF,TGTGCCAGCAGTTTAGACAGGGGGGTTAACTATGGCTACACCTTC
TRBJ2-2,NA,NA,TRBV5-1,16,CASSSPGGRITGELFF,TGCGCCAGCAGCTCTCCGGGGGGCCGGATCACCGGGGAGCTGTTTTTT
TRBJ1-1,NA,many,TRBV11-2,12,CASSLTNTEAFF,TGTGCCAGCAGCTTAACAAACACTGAAGCTTTCTTT
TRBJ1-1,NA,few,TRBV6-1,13,CASSGWEGTEAFF,TGTGCCAGCAGCGGGTGGGAGGGCACTGAAGCTTTCTTT
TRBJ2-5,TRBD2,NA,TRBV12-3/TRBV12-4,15,CASSYRLAGKETQYF,TGTGCCAGCAGTTACAGACTAGCGGGTAAAGAGACCCAGTACTTC
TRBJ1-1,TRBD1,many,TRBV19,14,CASSKGTANTEAFF,TGTGCCAGTAGTAAAGGGACAGCGAACACTGAAGCTTTCTTT
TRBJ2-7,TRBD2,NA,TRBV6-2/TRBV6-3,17,CASSYSRYRREGYEQYF,TGTGCCAGCAGTTACTCGAGATATCGACGGGAGGGCTACGAGCAGTACTTC